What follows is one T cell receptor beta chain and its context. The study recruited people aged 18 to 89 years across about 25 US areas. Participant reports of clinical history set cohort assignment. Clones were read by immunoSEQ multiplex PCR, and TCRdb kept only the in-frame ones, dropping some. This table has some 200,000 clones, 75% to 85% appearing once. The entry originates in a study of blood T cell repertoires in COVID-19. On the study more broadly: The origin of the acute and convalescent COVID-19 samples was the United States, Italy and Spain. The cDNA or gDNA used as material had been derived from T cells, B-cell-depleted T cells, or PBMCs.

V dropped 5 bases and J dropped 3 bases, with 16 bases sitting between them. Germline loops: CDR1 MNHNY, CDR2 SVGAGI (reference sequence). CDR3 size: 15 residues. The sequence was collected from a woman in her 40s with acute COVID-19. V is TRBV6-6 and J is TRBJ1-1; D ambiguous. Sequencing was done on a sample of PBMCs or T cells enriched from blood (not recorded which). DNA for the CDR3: TGTGCCAGCAGTCGATCCCCCGTCCTTTACACTGAAGCTTTCTTT. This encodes CASSRSPVLYTEAFF.